This T cell receptor (beta chain) was captured by sequencing in a study of T cell responses to AZD1222 COVID-19 vaccine. Study-wide findings and caveats: Donors, mostly white British, included more females; clonal diversity was possibly underestimated. There were repertoire samples only from the period after the peak T cell response.

This clone appeared a single time. Its antigen remains unknown. Trimming removed 4 bases from V and 7 bases from J, with 15 bases in between. The CDR3 runs to 14 residues. Germline V CDR1 and CDR2: SGHRS, YFSETQ. TCRdb's copy holds only in-frame clones and misses some; the assay was immunoSEQ multiplex PCR. The sample includes about 140,000 clones, under 90% of them seen just once. The TCR originated in an adult who received the AZD1222 COVID-19 vaccine. Here the sequenced sample was peripheral blood, taken 28 days after the second AZD1222 dose. V usage is TRBV5-1 and J usage is TRBJ2-1; a weak D match, TRBD1 (5 bases). CDR3 coding DNA: TGCGCCAGCAGCCTCAGTGGGGCTCGGAATGAGCAGTTCTTC. It is translated as CASSLSGARNEQFF.